A selection of T cell receptor beta chains follows, all from one sample in a study of T cell responses to AZD1222 COVID-19 vaccine. The method was immunoSEQ multiplex PCR; TCRdb's version includes in-frame clones alone and lacks a portion of them. The data show tens of thousands of clones, with roughly nine tenths seen just once and approximately 5.5% held by the top ten. The starting material was peripheral blood, obtained on day 0 of AZD1222 vaccination. All receptors derive from an adult in good health. Both conserved end residues are part of each CDR3. D genes are given only for firm matches.

TRBV20-1,NA,TRBJ2-2,13,CSASWATTGELFF
TRBV30,TRBD1,TRBJ1-5,16,CAWSSLGTGSGQPQHF
TRBV29-1,TRBD2,TRBJ2-1,19,CSVEGYASGRASSYNEQFF
TRBV4-3,NA,TRBJ2-7,15,CASSQDRQISYEQYF
TRBV25-1,TRBD1,TRBJ1-4,17,CASSDFRQGAVNEKLFF
TRBV7-9,NA,TRBJ2-1,15,CARTGGYMEGYEQFF
TRBV6-5,NA,TRBJ1-3,14,CASTTGPYGNTIYF
TRBV5-1,TRBD2,TRBJ2-1,15,CASSLVFREEAEQFF
TRBV6-5,NA,TRBJ1-4,16,CASSYSTRPSNEKLFF
TRBV6-5,TRBD1,TRBJ2-2,15,CASSSGTVNTGELFF
TRBV7-8,NA,TRBJ2-2,13,CASRGGNTGELFF
TRBV3-1/TRBV3-2,TRBD2,TRBJ2-7,18,CASSQGPFLAGPQGEQYF
TRBV29-1,TRBD1,TRBJ1-1,15,CSVTGAIDMNTEAFF
TRBV27,NA,TRBJ1-2,13,CASSLLTGTSYTF
TRBV27,TRBD1,TRBJ2-1,16,CASRPTPGQMKNEQFF
TRBV2,NA,TRBJ1-4,13,CASRRQVNEKLFF
TRBV25-1,NA,TRBJ1-1,13,CASSDWAPSAAFF
TRBV28,TRBD2,TRBJ2-7,14,CASRPTSGIHEQYF
TRBV28,NA,TRBJ1-2,12,CASSLRLYGYTF
TRBV28,NA,TRBJ2-1,16,CASSLAGPSSYNEQFF
TRBV6-2/TRBV6-3,NA,TRBJ1-2,12,CASSSVGYGYTF
TRBV6-2/TRBV6-3,TRBD2,TRBJ2-3,16,CASSYTSGKHTDTQYF
TRBV5-1,NA,TRBJ1-4,15,CASSLYGLLNEKLFF
TRBV3-1/TRBV3-2,TRBD1,TRBJ2-5,15,CASSPGDRGQETQYF
TRBV5-1,TRBD2,TRBJ2-1,15,CASSLMASGDNEQFF
TRBV12-3/TRBV12-4,NA,TRBJ1-2,13,CASSPGRNYGYTF
TRBV5-5,NA,TRBJ2-7,16,CASSRRDQGVSYEQYF
TRBV19,NA,TRBJ2-3,16,CASSQPLTASTDTQYF
TRBV9,TRBD2,TRBJ2-1,13,CASSVGTTNEQFF
TRBV19,NA,TRBJ1-4,14,CASSMGGSGEKLFF
TRBV24-1,NA,TRBJ2-5,12,CATSDPQETQYF